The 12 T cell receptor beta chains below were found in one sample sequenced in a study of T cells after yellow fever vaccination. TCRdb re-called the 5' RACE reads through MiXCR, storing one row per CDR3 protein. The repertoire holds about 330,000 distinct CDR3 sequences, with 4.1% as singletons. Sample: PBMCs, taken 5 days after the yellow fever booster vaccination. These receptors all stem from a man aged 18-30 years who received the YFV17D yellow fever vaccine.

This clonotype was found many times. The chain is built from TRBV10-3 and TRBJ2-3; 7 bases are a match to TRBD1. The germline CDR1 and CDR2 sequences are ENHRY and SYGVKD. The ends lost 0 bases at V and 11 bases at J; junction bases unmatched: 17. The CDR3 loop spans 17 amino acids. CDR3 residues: CAISESLQGQDAFWQYF. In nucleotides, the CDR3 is TGTGCCATCAGTGAGTCTCTCCAAGGACAGGATGCTTTTTGGCAGTATTTT.

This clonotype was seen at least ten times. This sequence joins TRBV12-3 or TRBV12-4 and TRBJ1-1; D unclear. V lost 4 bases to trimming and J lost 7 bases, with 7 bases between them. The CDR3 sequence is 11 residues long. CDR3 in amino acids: CASSSWIEAFF. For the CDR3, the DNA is TGTGCCAGCAGTTCGTGGATTGAAGCTTTCTTT.

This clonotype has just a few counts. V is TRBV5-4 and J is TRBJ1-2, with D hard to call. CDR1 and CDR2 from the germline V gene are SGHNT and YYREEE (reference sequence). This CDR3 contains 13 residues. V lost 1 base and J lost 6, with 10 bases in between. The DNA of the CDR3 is TGTGCCAGCAGCTTGCTGCAGGTACATGGCTACACCTTC. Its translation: CASSLLQVHGYTF.

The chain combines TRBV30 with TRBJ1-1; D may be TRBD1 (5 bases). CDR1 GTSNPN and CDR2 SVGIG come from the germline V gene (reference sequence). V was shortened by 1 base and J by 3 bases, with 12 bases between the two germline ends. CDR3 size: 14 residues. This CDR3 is CAWSGTGTHTEAFF. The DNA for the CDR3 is TGTGCCTGGAGTGGGACCGGGACCCACACTGAAGCTTTCTTT.

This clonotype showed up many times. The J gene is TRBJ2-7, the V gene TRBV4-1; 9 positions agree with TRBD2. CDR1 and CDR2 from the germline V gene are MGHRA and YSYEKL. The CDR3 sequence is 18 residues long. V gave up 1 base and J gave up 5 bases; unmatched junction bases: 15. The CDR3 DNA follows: TGCGCCAGCAGCCAAGGTCGGTCCGAGCGGGGGGCGTTGGACGAGCAGTACTTC. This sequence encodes CASSQGRSERGALDEQYF.

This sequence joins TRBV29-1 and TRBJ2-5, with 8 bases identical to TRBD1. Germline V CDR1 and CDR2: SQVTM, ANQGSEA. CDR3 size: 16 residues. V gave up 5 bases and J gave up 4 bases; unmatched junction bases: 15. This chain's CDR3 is CSVSPPPAGGAETQYF. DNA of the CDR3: TGCAGCGTTAGTCCCCCCCCCGCAGGGGGCGCAGAGACCCAGTACTTC.

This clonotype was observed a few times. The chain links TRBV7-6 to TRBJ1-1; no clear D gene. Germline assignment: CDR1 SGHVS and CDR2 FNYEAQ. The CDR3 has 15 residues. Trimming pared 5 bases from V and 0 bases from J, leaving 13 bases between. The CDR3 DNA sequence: TGTGCCAGCAGCCGATCAAGGGTCCTGAACACTGAAGCTTTCTTT. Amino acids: CASSRSRVLNTEAFF.

Written as DNA, the CDR3 is TGTGCTAAAAATCCCCCGGGACAGGGCTCCTACGAGCAGTACGTC. It translates to CAKNPPGQGSYEQYV. The genes are TRBV25-1 and TRBJ2-7, with TRBD1 identical over 9 bases. The CDR3 runs to 15 residues. Per germline, CDR1 MGHDK and CDR2 SYGVNS.

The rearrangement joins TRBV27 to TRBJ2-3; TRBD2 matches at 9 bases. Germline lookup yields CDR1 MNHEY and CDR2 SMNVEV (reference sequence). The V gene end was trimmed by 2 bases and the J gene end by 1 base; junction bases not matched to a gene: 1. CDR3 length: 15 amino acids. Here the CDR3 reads CASSLQRGGTDTQYF. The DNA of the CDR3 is TGTGCCAGCAGTTTACAGCGGGGGGGCACAGATACGCAGTATTTT.

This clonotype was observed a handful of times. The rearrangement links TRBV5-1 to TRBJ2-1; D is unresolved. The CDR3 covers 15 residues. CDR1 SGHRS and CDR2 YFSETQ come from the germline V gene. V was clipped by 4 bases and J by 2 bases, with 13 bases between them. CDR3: CASSTEDPTYNEQFF. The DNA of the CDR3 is TGCGCCAGCAGCACAGAAGACCCTACCTACAATGAGCAGTTCTTC.

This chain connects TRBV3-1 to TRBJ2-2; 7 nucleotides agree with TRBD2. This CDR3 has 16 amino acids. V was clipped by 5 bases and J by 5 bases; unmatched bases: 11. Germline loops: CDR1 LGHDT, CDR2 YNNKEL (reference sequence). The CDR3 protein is CASSLSASAGTGELFF. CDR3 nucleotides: TGTGCCAGCAGCTTAAGTGCTTCAGCGGGGACCGGGGAGCTGTTTTTT.

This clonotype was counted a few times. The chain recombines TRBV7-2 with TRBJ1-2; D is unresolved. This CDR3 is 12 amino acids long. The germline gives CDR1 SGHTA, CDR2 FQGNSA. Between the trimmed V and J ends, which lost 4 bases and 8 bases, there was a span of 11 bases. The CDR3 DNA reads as TGTGCCAGCAGCTCCAAACCGTGGGGCTACACCTTC. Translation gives CASSSKPWGYTF.